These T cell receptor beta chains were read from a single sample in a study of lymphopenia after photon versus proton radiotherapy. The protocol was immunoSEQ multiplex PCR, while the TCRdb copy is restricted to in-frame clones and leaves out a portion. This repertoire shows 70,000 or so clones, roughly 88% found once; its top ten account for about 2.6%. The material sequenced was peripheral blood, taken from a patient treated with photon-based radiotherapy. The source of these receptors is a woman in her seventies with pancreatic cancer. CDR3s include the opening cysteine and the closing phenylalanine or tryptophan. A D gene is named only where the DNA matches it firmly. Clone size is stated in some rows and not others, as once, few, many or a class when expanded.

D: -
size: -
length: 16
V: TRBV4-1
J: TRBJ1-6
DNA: TGCGCCAGCAGCCAAGATTGGGGCTCGCAAAATTCACCCCTCCACTTT
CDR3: CASSQDWGSQNSPLHF

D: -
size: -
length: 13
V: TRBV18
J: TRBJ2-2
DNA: TGTGCCAGCTCACCTCGGGCGTCCGGGGAGCTGTTTTTT
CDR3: CASSPRASGELFF

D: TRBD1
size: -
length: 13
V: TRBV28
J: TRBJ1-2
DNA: TGTGCCAGCAGGCGGACAGGGACCTATGGCTACACCTTC
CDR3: CASRRTGTYGYTF

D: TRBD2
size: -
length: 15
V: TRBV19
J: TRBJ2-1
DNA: TGTGCCCGAAATATTTCGGGGGGGCACGCTTTTCAGCAGTTCTTC
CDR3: CARNISGGHAFQQFF

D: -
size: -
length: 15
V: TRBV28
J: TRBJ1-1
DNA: TGTGCCAGCAGTTCCATTGGCGGGGCGAACACTGAAGCTTTCTTT
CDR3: CASSSIGGANTEAFF

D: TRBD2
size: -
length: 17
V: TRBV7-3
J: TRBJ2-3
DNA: TGTGCCAGCAGCCTAGACGGGGCTAGCGGGACTACAGATACGCAGTATTTT
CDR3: CASSLDGASGTTDTQYF

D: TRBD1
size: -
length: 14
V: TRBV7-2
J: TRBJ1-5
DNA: TGTGCCAGCAGCTCGGGACAGGGAAATCAGCCCCAGCATTTT
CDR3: CASSSGQGNQPQHF

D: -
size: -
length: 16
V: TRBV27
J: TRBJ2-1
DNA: TGTGCCAGCAGCCTAGCGACACTAGCCCACCTCAGGGAGCAGTTCTTC
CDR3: CASSLATLAHLREQFF

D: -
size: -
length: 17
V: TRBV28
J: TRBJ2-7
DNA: TGTGCCAGCAGCTTGGTCCTGTTCTCAGCGGGCTCCTACGAGCAGTACTTC
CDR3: CASSLVLFSAGSYEQYF

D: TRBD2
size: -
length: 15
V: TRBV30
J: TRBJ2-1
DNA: TGTGCCTGGAGCGGCGGGAGCCAACTTTACAATGAGCAGTTCTTC
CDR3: CAWSGGSQLYNEQFF

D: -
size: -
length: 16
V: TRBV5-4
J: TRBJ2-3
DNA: TGTGCCAGCAGCTTGGCCCCCAGTAGGACCACAGATACGCAGTATTTT
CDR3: CASSLAPSRTTDTQYF

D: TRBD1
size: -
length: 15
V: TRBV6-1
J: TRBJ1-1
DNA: TGTGCCAGCAGTTTTTCCCAGGGGGCGGGAACTGAAGCTTTCTTT
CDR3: CASSFSQGAGTEAFF

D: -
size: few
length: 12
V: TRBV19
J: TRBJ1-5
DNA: TGTGCCAGTAGGGACAGCAATCAGCCCCAGCATTTT
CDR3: CASRDSNQPQHF

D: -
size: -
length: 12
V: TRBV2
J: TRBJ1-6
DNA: TGTGCCAGCAGTGAAAGGCGTCTCCACCTCCACTTT
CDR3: CASSERRLHLHF

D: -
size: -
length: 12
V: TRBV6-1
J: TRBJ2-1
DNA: TGTGCCAGCAGTGCCCAGTTTGGTGAGCAGTTCTTC
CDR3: CASSAQFGEQFF

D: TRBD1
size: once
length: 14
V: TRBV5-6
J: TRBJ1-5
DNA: TGTGCCAGCAGCCCCGGGACAGGGAATCAGCCCCAGCATTTT
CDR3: CASSPGTGNQPQHF

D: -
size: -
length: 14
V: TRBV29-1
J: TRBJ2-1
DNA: TGCAGCGTTGAAGGGGGACGAGGATACAATGAGCAGTTCTTC
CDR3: CSVEGGRGYNEQFF

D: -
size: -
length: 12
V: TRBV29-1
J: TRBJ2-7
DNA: TGCAGCGTGCACACCGTAACCTACGAGCAGTACTTC
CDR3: CSVHTVTYEQYF

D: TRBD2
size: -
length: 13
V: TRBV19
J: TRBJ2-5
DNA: TGTGCCAGTGCGCTAGCGGACGGAGAGACCCAGTACTTC
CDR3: CASALADGETQYF

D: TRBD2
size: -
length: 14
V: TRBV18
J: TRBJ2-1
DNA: TGTGCCAGCTCTGCGGGACTAGTGTACAATGAGCAGTTCTTC
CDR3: CASSAGLVYNEQFF

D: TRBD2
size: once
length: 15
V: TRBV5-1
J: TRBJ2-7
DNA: TGCGCCAGCAGCGGGGGACTAGCGGGATTCTACGAGCAGTACTTC
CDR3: CASSGGLAGFYEQYF

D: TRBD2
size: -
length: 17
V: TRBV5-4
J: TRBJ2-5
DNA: TGTGCCAGCAAACCCGGGACTAGCGGGAGGGCCTCACAGACCCAGTACTTC
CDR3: CASKPGTSGRASQTQYF

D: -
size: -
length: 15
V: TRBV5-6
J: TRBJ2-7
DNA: TGTGCCAGCAGCTTGGGGGGGACTGCCTCATGGGAGCAGTACTTC
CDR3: CASSLGGTASWEQYF

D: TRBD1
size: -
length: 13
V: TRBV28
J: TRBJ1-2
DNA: TGTGCCAGCAGTGCGACAGGGAGAGATGGCTACACCTTC
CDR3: CASSATGRDGYTF

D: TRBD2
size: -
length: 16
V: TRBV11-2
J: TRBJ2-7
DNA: TGTGCCAGCAGCTTAGGGGCGGGAGGGACTACCTACGAGCAGTACTTC
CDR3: CASSLGAGGTTYEQYF

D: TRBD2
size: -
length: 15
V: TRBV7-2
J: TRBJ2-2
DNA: TGTGCCAGCACATCTAGCGGGAGTAACACCGGGGAGCTGTTTTTT
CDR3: CASTSSGSNTGELFF

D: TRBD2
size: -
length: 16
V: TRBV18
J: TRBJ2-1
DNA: TGTGCCAGCTCACCACTTCCCGGGACTACCTACAATGAGCAGTTCTTC
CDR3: CASSPLPGTTYNEQFF

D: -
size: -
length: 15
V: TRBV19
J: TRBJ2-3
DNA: TGTGCCAGTAGGACCTACGGACGAAGCACAGATACGCAGTATTTT
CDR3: CASRTYGRSTDTQYF

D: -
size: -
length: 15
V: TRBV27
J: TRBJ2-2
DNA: TGTGCCAGCAGCTACCCCTCCGCGGTCCCCGGGGAGCTGTTTTTT
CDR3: CASSYPSAVPGELFF

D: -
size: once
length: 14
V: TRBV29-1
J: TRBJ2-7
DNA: TGCAGCGTTCAGAAACAGGGTGCTACAGACGAGCAGTACTTC
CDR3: CSVQKQGATDEQYF

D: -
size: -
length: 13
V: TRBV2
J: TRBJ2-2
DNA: TGTGCCAGCACGGTAGCGGCCACCGGGGAGCTGTTTTTT
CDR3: CASTVAATGELFF

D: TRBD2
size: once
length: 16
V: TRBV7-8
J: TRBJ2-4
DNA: TGTGCCAGCAGCTTCGGCGGGAGGGCGGCCAAAAACATTCAGTACTTC
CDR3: CASSFGGRAAKNIQYF

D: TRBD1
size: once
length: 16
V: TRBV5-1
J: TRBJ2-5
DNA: TGCGCCAGCAGCCCCAGACAGGGAACAGGTCAAGAGACCCAGTACTTC
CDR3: CASSPRQGTGQETQYF

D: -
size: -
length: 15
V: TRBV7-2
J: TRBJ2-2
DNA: TGTGCCAGCAGGACCGGGACTGGACGGACCGGGGAGCTGTTTTTT
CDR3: CASRTGTGRTGELFF

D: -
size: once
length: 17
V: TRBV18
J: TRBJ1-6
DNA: TGTGCCAGCTCACCAGACGAGTCAGGGTGGAGGAATTCACCCCTCCACTTT
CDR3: CASSPDESGWRNSPLHF

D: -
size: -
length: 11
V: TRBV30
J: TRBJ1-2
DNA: TGTGCCTGGAGTCTCGGTTATGGCTACACCTTC
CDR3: CAWSLGYGYTF

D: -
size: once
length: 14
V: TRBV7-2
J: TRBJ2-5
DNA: TGTGCCAGCAACAAGAGGGACCCGCAAGAGACCCAGTACTTC
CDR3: CASNKRDPQETQYF

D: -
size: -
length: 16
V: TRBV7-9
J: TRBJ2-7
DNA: TGTGCCAGCAGCGTCAACAGGGAACCAATCTCCTACGAGCAGTACTTC
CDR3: CASSVNREPISYEQYF

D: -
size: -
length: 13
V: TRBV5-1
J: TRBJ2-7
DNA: TGCGCCAGCAGCTTGAAGGGGATCTACGAGCAGTACTTC
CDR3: CASSLKGIYEQYF

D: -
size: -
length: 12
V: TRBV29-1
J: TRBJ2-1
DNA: TGCAGCATAGACAGGACCTACAATGAGCAGTTCTTC
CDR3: CSIDRTYNEQFF

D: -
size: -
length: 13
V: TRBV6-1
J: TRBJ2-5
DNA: TGTGCCAGCAGTGAGCACAGGGCGGAGACCCAGTACTTC
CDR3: CASSEHRAETQYF

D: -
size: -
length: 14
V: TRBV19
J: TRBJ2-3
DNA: TGTGCCAGTAGTCTGGGGGCGGCCCGGGATACGCAGTATTTT
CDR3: CASSLGAARDTQYF

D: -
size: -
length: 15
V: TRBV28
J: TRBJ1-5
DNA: TGTGCCAGCAGTCCCACAGAGCTCAGCAATCAGCCCCAGCATTTT
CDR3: CASSPTELSNQPQHF

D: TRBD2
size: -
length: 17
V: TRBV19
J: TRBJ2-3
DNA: TGTGCCAGTAGTATTCTAGCGGGAGGGCCCATAACAGATACGCAGTATTTT
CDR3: CASSILAGGPITDTQYF

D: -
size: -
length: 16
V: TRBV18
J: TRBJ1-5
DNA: TGTGCCAGCTCACCAATACAGGGTGTGGGCAATCAGCCCCAGCATTTT
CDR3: CASSPIQGVGNQPQHF

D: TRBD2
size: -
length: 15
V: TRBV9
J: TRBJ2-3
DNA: TGTGCCAGCAGCGTAGCCCAGACTAGCGCCAATACGCAGTATTTT
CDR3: CASSVAQTSANTQYF

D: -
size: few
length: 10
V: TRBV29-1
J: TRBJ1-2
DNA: TGCAGCGTGGATGGGTATGGCTACACCTTC
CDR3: CSVDGYGYTF

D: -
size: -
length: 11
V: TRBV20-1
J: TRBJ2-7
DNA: TGCAGTGCCCAACAGGGCTACGAGCAGTACTTC
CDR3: CSAQQGYEQYF

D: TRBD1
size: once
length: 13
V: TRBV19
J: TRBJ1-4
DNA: TGTGCCAGTCAGAACCGGGACAGGGGCAAACTGTTTTTT
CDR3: CASQNRDRGKLFF

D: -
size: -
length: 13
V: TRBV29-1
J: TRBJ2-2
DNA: -
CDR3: CSVGAGAPGEPFF

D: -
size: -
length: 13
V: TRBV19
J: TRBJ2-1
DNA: TGTGCCAGTAGTACTTACAGTGGCTATGAGCAGTTCTTC
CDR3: CASSTYSGYEQFF

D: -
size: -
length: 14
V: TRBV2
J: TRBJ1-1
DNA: TGTGCCAGCAGAGAACAGGGAGAGGGCACTGAAGCTTTCTTT
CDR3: CASREQGEGTEAFF

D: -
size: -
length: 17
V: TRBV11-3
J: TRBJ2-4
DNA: TGTGCCAGCAGCTTAGGCCGTGTAGGCCATGAAAACAACATTCAGTACTTC
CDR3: CASSLGRVGHENNIQYF

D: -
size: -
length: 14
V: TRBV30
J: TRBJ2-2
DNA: TGTGCCTGGAGAAGCAGGGGGGATACCGGGGAGCTGTTTTTT
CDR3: CAWRSRGDTGELFF

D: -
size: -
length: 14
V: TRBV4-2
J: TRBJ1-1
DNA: TGTGCCAGCAGCCAAGATAAGGGCGGGGGAGAAGCTTTCTTT
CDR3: CASSQDKGGGEAFF